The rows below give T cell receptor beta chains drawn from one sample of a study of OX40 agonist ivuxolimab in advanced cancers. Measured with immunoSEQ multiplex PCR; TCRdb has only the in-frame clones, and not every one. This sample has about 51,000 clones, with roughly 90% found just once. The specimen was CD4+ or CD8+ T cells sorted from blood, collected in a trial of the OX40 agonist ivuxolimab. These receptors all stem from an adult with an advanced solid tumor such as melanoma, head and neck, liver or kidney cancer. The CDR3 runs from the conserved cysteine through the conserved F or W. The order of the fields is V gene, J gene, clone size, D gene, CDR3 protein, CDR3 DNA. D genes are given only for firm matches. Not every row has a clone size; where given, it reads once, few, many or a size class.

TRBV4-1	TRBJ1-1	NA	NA	CASSQDPDLKWAFF	TGCGCCAGCAGCCAAGACCCGGATCTGAAATGGGCTTTCTTT
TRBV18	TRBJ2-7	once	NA	CASSPTTVTPYEQYF	TGTGCCAGCTCACCGACTACTGTTACCCCCTACGAGCAGTACTTC
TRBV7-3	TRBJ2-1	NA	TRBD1	CASSPQGAGEQFF	TGTGCCAGCAGCCCGCAGGGGGCTGGTGAGCAGTTCTTC
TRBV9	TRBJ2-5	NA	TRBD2	CASSVTSGGAVSQETQYF	TGTGCCAGCAGCGTTACGAGCGGGGGGGCTGTTAGCCAAGAGACCCAGTACTTC
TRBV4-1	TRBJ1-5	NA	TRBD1	CASSQVGTGVGQPQHF	TGCGCCAGCAGCCAAGTGGGGACAGGGGTTGGGCAGCCCCAGCATTTT
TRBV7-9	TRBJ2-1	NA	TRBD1	CASRQGAVNNEQFF	TGTGCCAGCAGGCAGGGGGCGGTCAACAATGAGCAGTTCTTC
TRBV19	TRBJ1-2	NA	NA	CASTLTRNYGYTF	TGTGCCAGCACACTGACAAGAAACTATGGCTACACCTTC
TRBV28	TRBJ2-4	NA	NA	CASSPLGEGDIQYF	TGTGCCAGCAGTCCGTTGGGGGAGGGGGACATTCAGTACTTC
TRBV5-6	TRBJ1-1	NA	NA	CASSFPTNTEAFF	TGTGCCAGCAGCTTCCCGACGAACACTGAAGCTTTCTTT
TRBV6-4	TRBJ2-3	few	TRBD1	CASSPTGGTDTQYF	TGTGCCAGCAGTCCAACAGGGGGCACAGATACGCAGTATTTT
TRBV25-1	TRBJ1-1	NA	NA	CASSEIYNTEAFF	TGTGCCAGCAGTGAAATTTATAACACTGAAGCTTTCTTT
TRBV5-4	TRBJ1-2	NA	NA	CASSPDSNYGYTF	TGTGCCAGCAGCCCGGACAGTAACTATGGCTACACCTTC
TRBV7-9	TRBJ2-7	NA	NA	CASSQPSYEQYF	TGTGCCAGCAGCCAACCCTCCTACGAGCAGTACTTC
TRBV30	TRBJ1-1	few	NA	CAWRLLGTVGTEAFF	TGTGCCTGGAGATTGCTCGGGACGGTGGGCACTGAAGCTTTCTTT
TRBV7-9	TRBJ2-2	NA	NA	CASSLTRPGTTTGELFF	TGTGCCAGCAGCTTAACCCGACCCGGGACCACCACCGGGGAGCTGTTTTTT
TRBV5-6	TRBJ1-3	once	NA	CASSIGGGAIRNTIYF	TGTGCCAGCAGCATCGGAGGAGGGGCTATTAGAAACACCATATATTTT
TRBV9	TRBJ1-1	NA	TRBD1	CASSVSGGAFAAEAFF	TGTGCCAGCAGCGTATCAGGGGGCGCTTTTGCGGCTGAAGCTTTCTTT
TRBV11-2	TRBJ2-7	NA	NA	CASSALGRIDAYEQYF	TGTGCCAGCAGCGCGCTAGGACGGATAGACGCCTACGAGCAGTACTTC
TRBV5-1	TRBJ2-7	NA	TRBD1	CASSSTGTGYYEQYF	TGCGCCAGCAGCTCAACCGGGACAGGGTACTACGAGCAGTACTTC
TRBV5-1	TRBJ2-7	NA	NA	CASSLVGGRGSYEQYF	TGCGCCAGCAGCTTGGTGGGGGGCCGAGGTTCCTACGAGCAGTACTTC
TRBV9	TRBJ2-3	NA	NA	CASSVGSGDTQYF	TGTGCCAGCAGCGTAGGCTCCGGAGATACGCAGTATTTT
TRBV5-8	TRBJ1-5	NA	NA	CASSGGQDQPQHF	TGTGCCAGCAGCGGGGGACAAGATCAGCCCCAGCATTTT
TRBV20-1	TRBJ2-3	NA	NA	CSGAEPDTQYF	TGCAGTGGGGCGGAGCCGGATACGCAGTATTTT
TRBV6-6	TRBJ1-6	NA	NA	CAGRGTNNSPLHF	TGTGCCGGCCGGGGGACCAATAATTCACCCCTCCACTTT
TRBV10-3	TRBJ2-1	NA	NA	CASKPGTYNEQFF	TGTGCCTCCAAACCAGGGACTTACAATGAGCAGTTCTTC
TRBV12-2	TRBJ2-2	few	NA	CASRFGLGGPDTGELFF	TGTGCAAGTCGCTTTGGCCTTGGGGGGCCGGACACCGGGGAGCTGTTTTTT
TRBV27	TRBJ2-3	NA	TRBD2	CASSYRGDGTDTQYF	TGTGCCAGCAGTTACCGGGGGGATGGCACAGATACGCAGTATTTT
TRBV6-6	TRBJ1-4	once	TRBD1	CASRAAGTGDEKLFF	TGTGCCAGCAGGGCCGCCGGGACAGGGGATGAAAAACTGTTTTTT
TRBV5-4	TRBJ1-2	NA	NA	CASSLDRFFSYTF	TGTGCCAGCAGCTTAGACCGCTTTTTTAGCTACACCTTC
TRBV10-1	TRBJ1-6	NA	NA	CASSTGVDSPLHF	TGCGCCAGCAGCACAGGTGTGGATTCACCCCTCCACTTT
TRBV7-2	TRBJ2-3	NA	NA	CASRGGIDTQYF	TGTGCCAGTCGAGGGGGGATAGATACGCAGTATTTT
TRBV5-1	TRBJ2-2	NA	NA	CASSLEVLTNTGELFF	TGCGCCAGCAGCTTGGAGGTATTAACGAACACCGGGGAGCTGTTTTTT